This T cell receptor (beta chain) was sequenced during a study of blood T cell repertoires in COVID-19. TCRdb keeps only in-frame clones here, not all; method: immunoSEQ multiplex PCR. Of hundreds of thousands of clones in the sample, roughly 89% are singletons; the top ten hold 5.5% to 7%. Sequencing was done on a sample of PBMCs or T cells enriched from blood (not recorded which). The sequence derives from a woman between 40 and 55 years old who had recovered from COVID-19.

This CDR3 reads CASSQDRAGEGDTQYF. The CDR3 nucleotides are TGCGCCAGCAGCCAAGATCGAGCGGGAGAGGGAGATACGCAGTATTTT. The chain links TRBV4-3 to TRBJ2-3, with 8 bases matching TRBD2. The CDR3 is 16 amino acids. The ends lost 0 bases at V and 5 bases at J; junction bases unmatched: 7. The V gene's germline CDR1 is LGHNA and CDR2 YSLEER.